The entry that follows covers one T cell receptor (beta chain) sequence. The assay was immunoSEQ multiplex PCR, and TCRdb's table has in-frame clones only and misses some. Found here are some 120,000 clones, around 88% of them singletons; the top ten hold around 10%. This sample was included in a study of T cell responses to AZD1222 COVID-19 vaccine. The sample in question was peripheral blood, obtained on day 0 of MenACWY control vaccination. The TCR was taken from an adult in good health.

As DNA, the CDR3 is TGTGCCAGCAGCGACTTTTCAAGCGGGAGGGCCCCCCTCTCCTACGAGCAGTACTTC. Translation: CASSDFSSGRAPLSYEQYF. V usage is TRBV11-3 and J usage is TRBJ2-7, with 10 nucleotides matching TRBD2. V was clipped by 5 bases and J by 0 bases; unmatched bases: 16. CDR1 SGHNT and CDR2 YENEEA come from the germline V gene. The CDR3 runs to 19 residues. The variable domain in full, with the rest retrieved from reference TRBV11-3 and TRBJ2-7, is EAGVVQSPRYKIIEKKQPVAFWCNPISGHNTLYWYLQNLGQGPELLIRYENEEAVDDSQLPKDRFSAERLKGVDSTLKIQPAELGDSAVYLCASSDFSSGRAPLSYEQYFGPGTRLTVT.